These T cell receptor beta chains were read from a single sample in a study of cytomegalovirus exposure and HLA in healthy donors. Repertoires were generated with immunoSEQ multiplex PCR, while TCRdb's copy carries only in-frame clones and drops some. Of about 130,000 clones listed, about 73% are singletons. What was sequenced was PBMCs. Every receptor here comes from a woman between 40 and 55 years old in good health and CMV-seropositive. CDR3s include the opening cysteine and the closing phenylalanine or tryptophan. D genes are given only for firm matches. For some rows the clone size is stated as once, few or many, or as a class when expanded; others skip it.

d_gene	len	v_gene	abundance	j_gene	CDR3aa	CDR3nt
.	15	TRBV7-2	.	TRBJ2-7	CASTSRGASAYEQYF	TGTGCCAGCACTAGTCGGGGGGCGTCGGCCTACGAGCAGTACTTC
.	17	TRBV18	.	TRBJ1-3	CASSPPLLVSSGNTIYF	TGTGCCAGCTCACCACCGTTATTAGTGAGCTCTGGAAACACCATATATTTT
TRBD1	14	TRBV5-1	.	TRBJ2-7	CASLSGTGSHEQYF	TGCGCCAGCTTATCCGGGACAGGGAGTCACGAGCAGTACTTC
TRBD2	16	TRBV7-6	few	TRBJ2-5	CASSARLAGAQETQYF	TGTGCCAGCAGCGCAAGACTAGCGGGAGCTCAAGAGACCCAGTACTTC
TRBD1	15	TRBV4-3	.	TRBJ1-2	CASSQTLTGSDGYTF	TGCGCCAGCAGCCAAACACTGACAGGGTCGGATGGCTACACCTTC
.	15	TRBV18	.	TRBJ1-4	CASSPGGYTNEKLFF	TGTGCCAGCTCACCTGGAGGGTACACTAATGAAAAACTGTTTTTT
.	16	TRBV11-2	.	TRBJ2-2	CASTEGGGKNTGELFF	TGTGCCAGCACCGAGGGTGGCGGGAAGAACACCGGGGAGCTGTTTTTT
TRBD2	14	TRBV6-6	once	TRBJ2-3	CATSSGRETDTQYF	TGTGCCACCAGTAGCGGGAGGGAGACAGATACGCAGTATTTT
.	17	TRBV4-3	.	TRBJ2-1	CASSQDLVSATDNEQFF	TGCGCCAGCAGCCAGGACCTTGTTAGCGCTACAGACAATGAGCAGTTCTTC
.	15	TRBV6-4	.	TRBJ2-1	CASSDDAGFSNEQFF	TGTGCCAGCAGTGACGACGCAGGGTTTTCGAATGAGCAGTTCTTC
.	14	TRBV28	.	TRBJ1-2	CASSLPQGNYGYTF	TGTGCCAGCAGTTTACCCCAGGGCAACTATGGCTACACCTTC
.	17	TRBV5-6	few	TRBJ1-3	CASSPAFGTSHGNTIYF	TGTGCCAGCAGCCCGGCTTTCGGGACATCTCATGGAAACACCATATATTTT
TRBD1	13	TRBV27	.	TRBJ2-2	CASSLDRAGELFF	TGTGCCAGCAGCCTCGACAGGGCCGGGGAGCTGTTTTTT
.	15	TRBV19	few	TRBJ1-4	CASSIPAGSNEKLFF	TGTGCCAGTAGTATCCCTGCAGGGTCTAATGAAAAACTGTTTTTT
TRBD1	14	TRBV6-4	.	TRBJ2-4	CAGGQGAVENIQYF	TGTGCCGGAGGACAGGGGGCTGTGGAAAACATTCAGTACTTC
.	15	TRBV4-2	.	TRBJ1-3	CASSQEHILGNTIYF	TGTGCCAGCAGCCAAGAACACATCCTTGGAAACACCATATATTTT
.	14	TRBV27	.	TRBJ2-2	CASKPYWNTGELFF	TGTGCCAGCAAGCCGTATTGGAACACCGGGGAGCTGTTTTTT
TRBD2	15	TRBV9	few	TRBJ2-1	CASSVARGGQNEQFF	TGTGCCAGCAGCGTAGCTCGGGGGGGGCAGAATGAGCAGTTCTTC
.	14	TRBV2	.	TRBJ1-5	CASGTGYSNQPQHF	TGTGCCAGCGGCACAGGGTATAGCAATCAGCCCCAGCATTTT
TRBD1	13	TRBV29-1	once	TRBJ1-2	CSVGTGNNYGYTF	TGCAGCGTTGGGACAGGAAATAACTATGGCTACACCTTC
.	16	TRBV28	.	TRBJ2-1	CASSPEGYSSYNEQFF	TGTGCCAGCAGTCCAGAAGGCTACAGCTCCTACAATGAGCAGTTCTTC
.	13	TRBV2	few	TRBJ2-1	CASSEAGVGEQFF	TGTGCCAGCAGTGAAGCAGGGGTAGGTGAGCAGTTCTTC
TRBD1	17	TRBV11-2	.	TRBJ2-2	CASSGRGPFGATGELFF	TGTGCCAGCAGCGGAAGGGGGCCGTTCGGGGCCACCGGGGAGCTGTTTTTT
.	13	TRBV4-3	.	TRBJ2-5	CASSQDRKQPQYF	TGCGCCAGCAGCCAAGATAGGAAACAGCCGCAGTACTTC
.	16	TRBV27	.	TRBJ2-5	CASSLTSSKSQETQYF	TGTGCCAGCAGTTTGACTTCATCTAAGAGCCAAGAGACCCAGTACTTC
.	12	TRBV30	.	TRBJ1-1	CAWGPADTEAFF	TGTGCCTGGGGCCCCGCGGACACTGAAGCTTTCTTT
.	11	TRBV7-2	.	TRBJ2-3	CASSSTDTQYF	TGTGCCAGCAGCTCAACAGATACGCAGTATTTT
.	15	TRBV4-1	few	TRBJ2-5	CASSPTSAYQETQYF	TGCGCCAGCAGCCCAACTTCAGCGTACCAAGAGACCCAGTACTTC
.	15	TRBV19	.	TRBJ2-1	CASSILRGGLTEQFF	TGTGCCAGTAGTATCCTGCGGGGTGGACTTACTGAGCAGTTCTTC